These 29 T cell receptor beta chains were all obtained from the same sample, sequenced in a study of OX40 agonist ivuxolimab in advanced cancers. Method: immunoSEQ multiplex PCR; TCRdb's copy keeps in-frame clones and lacks some. The table shows around 49,000 clones, with approximately 79% occurring only once. The sample here was CD4+ or CD8+ T cells sorted from blood, taken in a trial of the OX40 agonist ivuxolimab. The receptor set was obtained from an adult with an advanced solid tumor such as melanoma, head and neck, liver or kidney cancer.

This chain uses TRBV28 with TRBJ1-2; D possibly corresponds to TRBD1 (6 bases). The V gene's germline CDR1 is MDHEN and CDR2 SYDVKM. V was shortened by 1 base and J by 4 bases, with 10 bases between the two germline ends. The CDR3 has 14 residues. The CDR3 coding sequence is TGTGCCAGCAGTTTATTCAGGGGTGGCTATGGCTACACCTTC. Protein sequence: CASSLFRGGYGYTF.

The chain carries TRBV7-8 and TRBJ2-5, with D possibly called TRBD1 or TRBD2 (6 bases each). This CDR3 has 15 residues. Germline CDR1 SGHVS, CDR2 FQNEAQ. V was clipped by 2 bases and J by 1 base, with 11 bases between them. Here the CDR3 DNA reads TGTGCCAGCAGCTTACTAGGGGGGCCCCAAGAGACCCAGTACTTC. This translates into CASSLLGGPQETQYF.

The gene calls are TRBV10-3 and TRBJ2-7, with no clear D. This CDR3 is 14 amino acids long. V was cut by 3 bases and J by 0 bases, with 9 bases left in between. CDR1 ENHRY and CDR2 SYGVKD come from the germline V gene. CDR3 in DNA: TGTGCCATCAGTGAATCCAGGAGCTCCTACGAGCAGTACTTC. Translation gives CAISESRSSYEQYF.

The chain recombines TRBV19 with TRBJ2-3; D is uncertain. The CDR3 consists of 15 residues. Trimming stripped 1 base from V and 0 bases from J, with 8 bases between. Germline CDR1 LNHDA, CDR2 SQIVND (reference sequence). In nucleotides, the CDR3 is TGTGCCAGTAGTATAGGGGTATTTAGCACAGATACGCAGTATTTT. It translates to CASSIGVFSTDTQYF.

The chain has TRBV5-4 and TRBJ2-2; no clear D. Trimming shortened V by 4 bases and J by 6 bases, and 13 bases separated the two germline ends. Per germline, CDR1 SGHNT and CDR2 YYREEE (reference sequence). The CDR3 extends over 14 amino acids. CDR3 coding DNA: TGTGCCAGCAGCCAGAGTAAACCCCCCGGGGAGCTGTTTTTT. Translated, it gives CASSQSKPPGELFF.

The chain is built from TRBV30 and TRBJ1-5; maybe TRBD1 (5 bases). Germline CDR1 reads GTSNPN; CDR2 reads SVGIG (reference sequence). The CDR3 is 13 residues long. The V end lost 2 bases, the J end lost 3 bases, and 8 bases lay between the germline ends. In nucleotides, the CDR3 is TGTGCCTGGAGTATGGGGACCAATCAGCCCCAGCATTTT. This translates into CAWSMGTNQPQHF. Full variable domain (rest looked up from reference TRBV30 and TRBJ1-5): SQTIHQWPATLVQPVGSPLSLECTVEGTSNPNLYWYRQAAGRGLQLLFYSVGIGQISSEVPQNLSASRPQDRQFILSSKKLLLSDSGFYLCAWSMGTNQPQHFGDGTRLSIL.

The chain employs TRBV5-1 and TRBJ2-7, with a tentative D call TRBD2 (5 bases). The germline V gene has CDR1 SGHRS and CDR2 YFSETQ. The CDR3 has 13 residues. With 0 bases removed from V and 5 bases from J, the gap between germline ends came to 9 bases. The DNA for the CDR3 is TGCGCCAGCAGCTTGGGAGGGTTCAACGAGCAGTACTTC. Amino acids: CASSLGGFNEQYF.

This clone was detected a few times. The chain joins TRBV2 to TRBJ1-2; 7 bases are a match to TRBD1. Unmatched junction bases numbered 12, after V lost 6 bases and J lost 8 bases. This CDR3 has 14 amino acids. Germline-derived CDR1 and CDR2 are SNHLY and FYNNEI. In DNA, the CDR3 is TGTGCCAGCAGATTGTCCGGGACAGCAAACGGCTACACCTTC. Translated: CASRLSGTANGYTF.

V is TRBV5-8 and J is TRBJ2-7, with D unclear. Per germline, CDR1 SGHTS and CDR2 YDEGEE. The CDR3 runs to 14 residues. Between the trimmed V and J ends, which lost 0 bases and 2 bases, there was a span of 9 bases. The CDR3, as DNA: TGTGCCAGCAGCTTGGCCGGCCTCACCTACGAGCAGTACTTC. This encodes CASSLAGLTYEQYF.

The V and J genes are TRBV6-5 and TRBJ2-7; D uncertain. The ends were cut back, 2 bases at V and 4 bases at J, with 15 bases in the middle. The CDR3 contains 15 residues. Germline V lookup: CDR1 MNHEY, CDR2 SVGAGI. The CDR3 DNA is TGTGCCAGCAGTTACACAGCGCTTGGGCCATACGAGCAGTACTTC. Its translation is CASSYTALGPYEQYF.

CDR3 DNA sequence: TGTGCCAGCAGCTTGGCGGCCACTGGAAACACCATATATTTT. Translated, it gives CASSLAATGNTIYF. The chain employs TRBV5-6 and TRBJ1-3; no firm D call. The ends were cut back, 0 bases at V and 2 bases at J, with 6 bases in the middle. CDR3 length: 14 amino acids. In germline, CDR1 is SGHDT, CDR2 YYEEEE.

V is TRBV30 and J is TRBJ1-2, with D unclear. From germline, CDR1 is GTSNPN and CDR2 SVGIG (reference sequence). The V gene lost 7 bases and the J gene lost 0 bases, with 12 bases spanning the gap. CDR3 length: 13 residues. The CDR3 DNA reads TGTGCCTTCCGGACGGATACTAACTATGGCTACACCTTC. Encoded protein: CAFRTDTNYGYTF.

This clone was counted between two and nine times. The J gene is TRBJ2-3, the V gene TRBV10-2; 10 bases match TRBD1. The CDR3 sequence is 16 residues long. After removal of 3 bases from V and 4 bases from J, the junction contained 7 bases not matched to a gene. CDR1 WSHSY and CDR2 SAAADI come from the germline V gene. CDR3 bases: TGCGCCAGCAGTGAATTCGGGACAGGGGAAGCAGATACGCAGTATTTT. Translated: CASSEFGTGEADTQYF.

In its sample, this clone was seen a few times. V gene TRBV30 combines with J gene TRBJ1-5, with 7 bases identical to TRBD1. Looked up from germline, CDR1 is GTSNPN and CDR2 is SVGIG (reference sequence). CDR3 length: 16 amino acids. The junction had 10 bases not matched to a gene; V was cut back by 0 bases and J by 5 bases. Here the CDR3 reads CAWSVRGPGGDQPQHF. CDR3 DNA sequence: TGTGCCTGGAGTGTACGGGGGCCAGGGGGGGATCAGCCCCAGCATTTT.

V usage is TRBV7-9 and J usage is TRBJ2-7, with 9 bases matching TRBD1. The ends lost 3 bases at V and 6 bases at J; junction bases unmatched: 9. The CDR3 is 15 residues long. The germline CDR1 and CDR2 sequences are SEHNR and FQNEAQ (reference sequence). The CDR3 DNA follows: TGTGCCAGCAGCTTTGTAGGGACAGGGATCGGCGAGCAGTACTTC. Residues: CASSFVGTGIGEQYF.

The V gene is TRBV30, the J gene TRBJ2-7, with D tentatively TRBD1 (5 bases). There are 12 residues in the CDR3. Germline CDR1 is GTSNPN and CDR2 is SVGIG (reference sequence). V lost 3 bases and J 1 base, leaving 7 bases between the germline ends. CDR3 sequence reads: CAWRTVSYEQYF. DNA of the CDR3: TGTGCCTGGAGGACAGTGTCCTACGAGCAGTACTTC.

The gene calls are TRBV5-5 and TRBJ2-2; weak D call: TRBD2 (7 bases). The germline V gene has CDR1 SGHKS and CDR2 YYEKEE (reference sequence). This CDR3 has 16 residues. Trimming shortened V by 5 bases and J by 5 bases, and 19 bases separated the two germline ends. The CDR3 here is CASSSGGEGVTGELFF. In DNA, the CDR3 is TGTGCCAGCAGTTCGGGGGGCGAAGGAGTAACCGGGGAGCTGTTTTTT.

The chain recombines TRBV4-3 with TRBJ1-1; 7 bases match TRBD1. There are 15 residues in the CDR3. Trimming took 0 bases from V and 3 from J; bases not matched to a gene: 4. CDR1 is LGHNA, CDR2 YSLEER, per germline. The CDR3 sequence is CASSQDTGEDTEAFF. The CDR3 nucleotides read TGCGCCAGCAGCCAAGATACAGGGGAGGACACTGAAGCTTTCTTT.

Written as DNA, the CDR3 is TGCAGCGTTGAAGGCGGGAGGGGCACAGATACGCAGTATTTT. This encodes CSVEGGRGTDTQYF. The chain joins TRBV29-1 to TRBJ2-3; 9 bases are a match to TRBD2. J was trimmed by 1 base and V by 1 base; bases with no gene match: 0. CDR3 length: 14 amino acids. CDR1 is SQVTM, CDR2 ANQGSEA, per germline.

This clone was seen more than once but under ten times. This rearrangement joins TRBV29-1 to TRBJ2-1; perhaps TRBD2 as D (6 bases). Germline loops: CDR1 SQVTM, CDR2 ANQGSEA. The CDR3 length is 15 residues. Trimming pared 6 bases from V and 2 bases from J, leaving 17 bases between. The CDR3 spells CSVVRVGRPYNEQFF. Here the CDR3 DNA reads TGCAGCGTCGTGCGAGTGGGGAGGCCCTACAATGAGCAGTTCTTC.

Only a few counts were recorded for this clone. The rearrangement links TRBV12-5 to TRBJ2-1; TRBD1 is a possible D gene (5 bases). Trimming removed 5 bases from V and 7 bases from J, with 24 bases in between. Germline V gene sequence: CDR1 LGHNT, CDR2 FRNRAP. The CDR3 is made up of 17 amino acids. The CDR3 is CASGPASLGAPINEQFF. The CDR3 DNA is TGTGCTAGTGGTCCCGCCTCCCTAGGGGCCCCGATAAATGAGCAGTTCTTC. Full variable domain (outside the CDR3, taken from reference TRBV12-5 and TRBJ2-1): DARVTQTPRHKVTEMGQEVTMRCQPILGHNTVFWYRQTMMQGLELLAYFRNRAPLDDSGMPKDRFSAEMPDATLATLKIQPSEPRDSAVYFCASGPASLGAPINEQFFGPGTRLTVL.

This clone was found once. The V call is TRBV19, the J call TRBJ1-2; no firm D call. V was clipped by 5 bases and J by 4 bases, with 20 bases between them. CDR1 and CDR2 (germline): LNHDA, SQIVND (reference sequence). The CDR3 has 16 amino acids. The CDR3 loop is CASSYRTGLGSYGYTF. The CDR3 nucleotides read TGTGCCAGTAGTTATAGGACCGGGCTTGGGAGCTATGGCTACACCTTC. Together with reference TRBV19 and TRBJ1-2, the CDR3 gives the full variable domain: DGGITQSPKYLFRKEGQNVTLSCEQNLNHDAMYWYRQDPGQGLRLIYYSQIVNDFQKGDIAEGYSVSREKKESFPLTVTSAQKNPTAFYLCASSYRTGLGSYGYTFGSGTRLTVV.

The rearrangement uses TRBV5-1 and TRBJ1-4; D gene ambiguous. With 3 bases removed from V and 0 bases from J, the gap between germline ends came to 6 bases. This CDR3 has 14 residues. In germline, CDR1 is SGHRS, CDR2 YFSETQ. The CDR3, as DNA: TGCGCCAGCAGCTCTACTGCAACTAATGAAAAACTGTTTTTT. It codes for CASSSTATNEKLFF.

V and J are TRBV9 and TRBJ2-1; D remains unclear. The CDR3 totals 13 residues. Germline CDR1 SGDLS, CDR2 YYNGEE. The V end was cut by 4 bases, the J end by 7 bases, with 12 bases between. The CDR3 nucleotides read TGTGCCAGCAGCAGACCCCCCCAAAATGAGCAGTTCTTC. Its translation is CASSRPPQNEQFF. Combining the CDR3 with reference TRBV9 and TRBJ2-1 gives the whole variable domain DSGVTQTPKHLITATGQRVTLRCSPRSGDLSVYWYQQSLDQGLQFLIQYYNGEERAKGNILERFSAQQFPDLHSELNLSSLELGDSALYFCASSRPPQNEQFFGPGTRLTVL.

The rearrangement uses TRBV7-2 and TRBJ2-3, with D tentatively TRBD1 or TRBD2 (5 bases each). The V end was cut by 6 bases, the J end by 6 bases, with 13 bases between. This CDR3 comprises 13 residues. Germline V gene lookup returns CDR1 SGHTA and CDR2 FQGNSA. The CDR3 DNA reads TGTGCCAGCAGACCCCACGGGACGGATACGCAGTATTTT. Translation: CASRPHGTDTQYF.

This clone was seen just once. The chain joins TRBV5-1 to TRBJ2-1; 12 bases line up with TRBD2. CDR3 length: 16 residues. Trimming took 0 bases from V and 7 from J; bases not matched to a gene: 5. Looked up from germline, CDR1 is SGHRS and CDR2 is YFSETQ. This CDR3 is CASSLGLAGGENEQFF. The DNA of the CDR3 is TGCGCCAGCAGCTTGGGGCTAGCGGGAGGGGAGAATGAGCAGTTCTTC.

The chain uses TRBV28 and TRBJ2-3; D might be TRBD1 (6 bases). The germline CDR1 and CDR2 sequences are MDHEN and SYDVKM. The CDR3 loop spans 18 amino acids. The V gene lost 5 bases and the J gene lost 5 bases, with 26 bases spanning the gap. CDR3: CASSTFGFGTGGGDTQYF. In DNA form, the CDR3 reads TGTGCCAGCAGTACCTTCGGGTTTGGCACTGGGGGCGGAGATACGCAGTATTTT. The full variable domain, in which reference TRBV28 and TRBJ2-3 provide the parts outside the CDR3, is DVKVTQSSRYLVKRTGEKVFLECVQDMDHENMFWYRQDPGLGLRLIYFSYDVKMKEKGDIPEGYSVSREKKERFSLILESASTNQTSMYLCASSTFGFGTGGGDTQYFGPGTRLTVL.

CDR3 nucleotides: TGTGCCAGCAGCTTGGGGGGAGTACGGATAAGTGAAAAACTGTTTTTT. Its protein product is CASSLGGVRISEKLFF. J is TRBJ1-4 and V is TRBV5-4; D gene ambiguous. Per germline, CDR1 SGHNT and CDR2 YYREEE (reference sequence). Trimming pared 0 bases from V and 7 bases from J, leaving 16 bases between. This CDR3 has 16 amino acids.

V and J are TRBV7-8 and TRBJ1-5, with D unclear. The length of the CDR3 is 18 residues. Per germline, CDR1 SGHVS and CDR2 FQNEAQ. The ends were cut back, 5 bases at V and 2 bases at J, with 22 bases in the middle. This CDR3 is CASSPGPGVSYGNQPQHF. The CDR3 nucleotides are TGTGCCAGCAGCCCCGGGCCCGGGGTTTCTTATGGCAATCAGCCCCAGCATTTT. Full variable domain (remainder filled in from reference TRBV7-8 and TRBJ1-5): GAGVSQSPRYKVAKRGQDVALRCDPISGHVSLFWYQQALGQGPEFLTYFQNEAQLDKSGLPSDRFFAERPEGSVSTLKIQRTQQEDSAVYLCASSPGPGVSYGNQPQHFGDGTRLSIL.